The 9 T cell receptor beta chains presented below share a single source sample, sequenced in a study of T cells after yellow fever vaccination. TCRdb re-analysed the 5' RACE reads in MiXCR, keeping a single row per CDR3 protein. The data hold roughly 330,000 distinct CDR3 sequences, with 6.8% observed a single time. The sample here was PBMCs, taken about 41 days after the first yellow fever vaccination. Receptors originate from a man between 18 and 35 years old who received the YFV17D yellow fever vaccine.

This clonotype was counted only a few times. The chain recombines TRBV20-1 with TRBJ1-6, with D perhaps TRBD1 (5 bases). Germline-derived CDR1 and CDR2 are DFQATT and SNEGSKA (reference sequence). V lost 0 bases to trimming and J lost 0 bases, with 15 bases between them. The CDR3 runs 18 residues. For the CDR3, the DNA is TGCAGTGCTAGAGAGGAGGGACTCGTGAGCTCCTATAATTCACCCCTCCACTTT. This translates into CSAREEGLVSSYNSPLHF.

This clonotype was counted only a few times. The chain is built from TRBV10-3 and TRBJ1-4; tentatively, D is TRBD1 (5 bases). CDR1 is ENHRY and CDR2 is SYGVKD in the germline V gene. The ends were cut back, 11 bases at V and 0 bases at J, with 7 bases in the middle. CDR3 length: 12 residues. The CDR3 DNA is TGTGCCGGGACGGCAACTAATGAAAAACTGTTTTTT. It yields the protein CAGTATNEKLFF.

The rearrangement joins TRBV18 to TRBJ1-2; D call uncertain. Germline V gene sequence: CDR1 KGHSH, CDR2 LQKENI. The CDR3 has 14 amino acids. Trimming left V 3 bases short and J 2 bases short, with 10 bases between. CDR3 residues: CASSPGVVNYGYTF. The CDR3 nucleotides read TGTGCCAGCTCACCGGGAGTGGTGAACTATGGCTACACCTTC. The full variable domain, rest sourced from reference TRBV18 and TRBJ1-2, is NAGVMQNPRHLVRRRGQEARLRCSPMKGHSHVYWYRQLPEEGLKFMVYLQKENIIDESGMPKERFSAEFPKEGPSILRIQQVVRGDSAAYFCASSPGVVNYGYTFGSGTRLTVV.

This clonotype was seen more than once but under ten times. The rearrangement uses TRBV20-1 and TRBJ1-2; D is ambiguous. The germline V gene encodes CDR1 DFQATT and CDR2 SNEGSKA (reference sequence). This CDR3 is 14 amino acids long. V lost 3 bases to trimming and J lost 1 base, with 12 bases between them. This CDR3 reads CSASDRRNNYGYTF. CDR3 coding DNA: TGCAGTGCTAGTGACCGACGCAATAACTATGGCTACACCTTC.

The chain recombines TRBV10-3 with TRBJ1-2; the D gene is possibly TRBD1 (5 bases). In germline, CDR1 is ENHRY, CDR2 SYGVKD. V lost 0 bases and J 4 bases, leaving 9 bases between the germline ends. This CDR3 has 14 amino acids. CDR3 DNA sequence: TGTGCCATCAGTGAGTCAAGGGGTGGCTATGGCTACACCTTC. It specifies CAISESRGGYGYTF.

The CDR3 bases are TGTGCCAGCAGCTTATGGGGGGGGGTAGAGACCCAGTACTTC. The encoded protein is CASSLWGGVETQYF. The chain joins TRBV7-3 to TRBJ2-5; TRBD2 agrees at 7 bases. CDR3 size: 14 residues. Germline assignment: CDR1 SGHTA and CDR2 FQGTGA. The V and J ends lost 2 bases and 4 bases, in that order; junction bases with no gene match: 4. Full variable domain (rest looked up from reference TRBV7-3 and TRBJ2-5): GAGVSQTPSNKVTEKGKYVELRCDPISGHTALYWYRQSLGQGPEFLIYFQGTGAADDSGLPNDRFFAVRPEGSVSTLKIQRTERGDSAVYLCASSLWGGVETQYFGPGTRLLVL.

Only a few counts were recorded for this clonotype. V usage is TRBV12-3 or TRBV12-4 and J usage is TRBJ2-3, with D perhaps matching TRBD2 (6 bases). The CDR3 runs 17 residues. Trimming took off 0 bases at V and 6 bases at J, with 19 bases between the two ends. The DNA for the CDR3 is TGTGCCAGCAGTTTAGCGAGTCTTGCGGGGATGGGGGATACGCAGTATTTT. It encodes CASSLASLAGMGDTQYF.

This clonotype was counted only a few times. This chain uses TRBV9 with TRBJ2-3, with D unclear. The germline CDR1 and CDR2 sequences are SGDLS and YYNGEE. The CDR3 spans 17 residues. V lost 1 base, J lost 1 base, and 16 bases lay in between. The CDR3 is CASSVQTRPPGTDTQYF. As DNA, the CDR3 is TGTGCCAGCAGCGTACAGACACGACCGCCCGGCACAGATACGCAGTATTTT.

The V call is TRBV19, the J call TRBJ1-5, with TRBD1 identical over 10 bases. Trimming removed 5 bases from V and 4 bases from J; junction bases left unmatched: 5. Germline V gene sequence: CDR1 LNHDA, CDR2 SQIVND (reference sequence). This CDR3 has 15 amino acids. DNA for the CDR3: TGTGCCAGTAGTGGGCGACAGGGGGCGAATCAGCCCCAGCATTTT. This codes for CASSGRQGANQPQHF.